This T cell receptor beta chain was sequenced during a study of cytomegalovirus exposure and HLA in healthy donors. General study findings and limits: The study flagged around 160 TCR beta chains as cytomegalovirus-associated. Among the CMV-associated chains, three were confirmed in vitro as specific for CMV antigens.

In germline, CDR1 is SNHLY, CDR2 FYNNEI. The CDR3 runs 16 residues. Trimming took 2 bases from V and 6 from J; bases not matched to a gene: 8. The protocol was immunoSEQ multiplex PCR, while the TCRdb copy is restricted to in-frame clones and leaves out a portion. Of approximately 220,000 clones listed, approximately 88% are singletons. A note on this clone: Its antigen is unknown.

The rearrangement links TRBV2 to TRBJ2-2, with 8 positions matching TRBD2. Sequencing used PBMCs. This receptor was identified in a woman younger than 45 in good health and CMV-seropositive. CDR3 in amino acids: CASSESTGGPSGELFF. DNA of the CDR3: TGTGCCAGCAGTGAAAGTACGGGAGGGCCTTCCGGGGAGCTGTTTTTT.